This T cell receptor (beta chain) was captured by sequencing in a study of cytomegalovirus exposure and HLA in healthy donors. Primers included in the PCR were 60 Vbeta and 13 Jbeta primers. Profiling relied on immunoSEQ multiplex PCR, and the TCRdb table lists in-frame clones only, not all of them. The repertoire has about 160,000 clones, approximately 71% of them found once; the top ten carry roughly 4%. The CDR3 consists of 16 residues. Germline V gene data show CDR1 as SGHAT and CDR2 as FQNNGV. J lost 2 bases, V lost 6 bases, and 11 bases had no gene match. The sample comprised PBMCs. The TCR sequence derives from a woman aged 18-35 years in good health and CMV-seropositive. V usage is TRBV11-2 and J usage is TRBJ1-2; 8 bases align to TRBD1. CDR3 bases: TGTGCCAGCAGTATATCGACAGGGGCGATAAACTATGGCTACACCTTC. Its translation: CASSISTGAINYGYTF.